A single sample gave rise to the 19 T cell receptor beta chains below, sequenced in a study of long-term antiretroviral therapy in people with HIV. At the survey level, the v3.0 immunoSEQ assay was run. TCRdb's copy holds only in-frame clones and misses some; the assay was immunoSEQ multiplex PCR. Among about 21,000 clones listed, about 70% were seen once. The sample consisted of unsorted PBMCs, taken 0.5 years before starting antiretroviral therapy. Every receptor here comes from a man aged 18 to 29 with HIV.

The chain has TRBV7-6 and TRBJ2-7; D call uncertain. Germline V gene lookup returns CDR1 SGHVS and CDR2 FNYEAQ. The CDR3 consists of 14 residues. Trimming took off 1 base at V and 1 base at J, with 8 bases between the two ends. The CDR3 nucleotides are TGTGCCAGCAGCTTAGTAGGAGAATCCTACGAGCAGTACTTC. Translation gives CASSLVGESYEQYF.

This clone was seen just once. Other DNA sequences within the sample encode an identical CDR3. The CDR3 nucleotides are TGTGCCAGCAGTTATGGAGGGTTGAACACTGAAGCTTTCTTT. It encodes CASSYGGLNTEAFF. The chain employs TRBV6-5 and TRBJ1-1; no clear D. The germline V gene has CDR1 MNHEY and CDR2 SVGAGI. Trimming left V 3 bases short and J 0 bases short, with 8 bases between. The CDR3 spans 14 residues.

The V call is TRBV5-1, the J call TRBJ1-2, with TRBD1 identical over 7 bases. The CDR3 sequence is 17 residues long. V dropped 0 bases and J dropped 2; count of bases not matched to a gene: 10. Germline-derived CDR1 and CDR2 are SGHRS and YFSETQ. Written as DNA, the CDR3 is TGCGCCAGCAGCTTGGGCGGGAACAGGGGATTCAACTATGGCTACACCTTC. Translating gives CASSLGGNRGFNYGYTF.

Judged by abundance, this clone is medium-sized. The sample carries other DNA sequences with the same CDR3. The chain couples TRBV4-1 to TRBJ2-7, with D perhaps matching TRBD2 (5 bases). CDR3 length equals 12 residues. CDR1 and CDR2 (germline): MGHRA, YSYEKL. Trimming left V 4 bases short and J 6 bases short, with 10 bases between. The chain's CDR3 is CASSPGVGEQYF. The CDR3 DNA sequence: TGCGCCAGCAGCCCCGGGGTAGGCGAGCAGTACTTC.

This clone has just one count. This chain connects TRBV19 to TRBJ1-1; TRBD1 matches 9 bases. Unmatched junction bases numbered 9, after V lost 5 bases and J lost 5 bases. This CDR3 is built from 15 residues. From germline, CDR1 is LNHDA and CDR2 SQIVND (reference sequence). CDR3 loop: CASSAGDRDWTEAFF. CDR3 DNA: TGTGCCAGTAGTGCCGGGGACAGGGATTGGACTGAAGCTTTCTTT.

This clone turned up a few times. The chain couples TRBV6-1 to TRBJ1-2; D ambiguous. This CDR3 contains 14 residues. V lost 1 base, J lost 1 base, and 7 bases lay in between. CDR1 is MNHNS and CDR2 is SASEGT in the germline V gene. The CDR3 protein is CASSEGLSNYGYTF. In nucleotides, the CDR3 is TGTGCCAGCAGTGAAGGACTAAGTAACTATGGCTACACCTTC.

The rearrangement links TRBV27 to TRBJ1-1, with a weak D call TRBD1 (5 bases). Germline V gene lookup returns CDR1 MNHEY and CDR2 SMNVEV (reference sequence). The CDR3 runs 15 residues. Trimming shortened V by 3 bases and J by 4 bases, and 15 bases separated the two germline ends. CDR3 nucleotides: TGTGCCAGCAGTTTCGAAAAGGGGCCGGGCACTGAAGCTTTCTTT. It codes for CASSFEKGPGTEAFF.

In its sample, this clone ranks as medium-sized. The V call is TRBV6-4, the J call TRBJ2-2, with unresolved D. The CDR3 spans 13 residues. Trimming removed 0 bases from V and 7 bases from J, with 6 bases in between. Germline V gene lookup returns CDR1 MRHNA and CDR2 SNTAGT. CDR3 residues: CASSDSSHGELFF. Here the CDR3 DNA reads TGTGCCAGCAGTGACTCTAGTCACGGGGAGCTGTTTTTT.

This clone occurred a few times. The chain is built from TRBV27 and TRBJ2-7, with D possibly being TRBD1 or TRBD2 (5 bases each). Trimming pared 9 bases from V and 4 bases from J, leaving 19 bases between. The CDR3 totals 14 residues. Germline V gene lookup returns CDR1 MNHEY and CDR2 SMNVEV (reference sequence). CDR3 in amino acids: CASHGTGLGYEQYF. The DNA for the CDR3 is TGTGCCAGTCATGGGACGGGTCTGGGGTACGAGCAGTACTTC.

The rearrangement joins TRBV5-1 to TRBJ1-1, with a tentative D call TRBD1 (5 bases). This CDR3 region has 11 residues. From germline, CDR1 is SGHRS and CDR2 YFSETQ. The V end was cut by 4 bases, the J end by 7 bases, with 8 bases between. The CDR3 region has the DNA TGCGCCAGCAGCGAGGGGTTTGAAGCTTTCTTT. Translation: CASSEGFEAFF.

J is TRBJ2-7 and V is TRBV19, with D perhaps matching TRBD1 (5 bases). This CDR3 comprises 13 residues. The germline V gene has CDR1 LNHDA and CDR2 SQIVND (reference sequence). V lost 3 bases and J 2 bases, leaving 8 bases between the germline ends. CDR3 sequence: CASSIKDTYEQYF. CDR3 DNA sequence: TGTGCCAGTAGTATCAAGGACACCTACGAGCAGTACTTC.

This clone was seen once. The V call is TRBV7-2, the J call TRBJ2-7; D possibly corresponds to TRBD1 (5 bases). CDR3 length: 17 amino acids. Per germline, CDR1 SGHTA and CDR2 FQGNSA. Trimming pared 1 base from V and 2 bases from J, leaving 18 bases between. The CDR3 DNA sequence: TGTGCCAGCAGCTTAGAAGGATTCAGGGAAATCCCCTACGAGCAGTACTTC. Its translation is CASSLEGFREIPYEQYF.

The chain combines TRBV10-3 with TRBJ2-1, with TRBD1 as a possible D gene (5 bases). Germline V gene lookup returns CDR1 ENHRY and CDR2 SYGVKD. V dropped 0 bases and J dropped 5 bases, with 14 bases sitting between them. The CDR3 extends over 16 amino acids. The CDR3 DNA sequence: TGTGCCATCAGTGAGTCGATGGCAGGGTCACACAATGAGCAGTTCTTC. This sequence encodes CAISESMAGSHNEQFF.

The V and J genes are TRBV29-1 and TRBJ1-2, with D tentatively TRBD1 (6 bases). Germline CDR1 and CDR2: SQVTM and ANQGSEA. With 7 bases removed from V and 4 bases from J, the gap between germline ends came to 16 bases. The CDR3 runs 13 residues. The CDR3 sequence is CSEENRESYGYTF. The CDR3 DNA follows: TGCAGCGAAGAGAACAGGGAAAGCTATGGCTACACCTTC.

The genes are TRBV7-8 and TRBJ1-2; TRBD1 agrees at 10 bases. The V segment lost 5 bases and the J segment 8 bases; nucleotides outside the gene matches: 11. The V gene's germline CDR1 is SGHVS and CDR2 FQNEAQ. The CDR3 sequence is 15 residues long. CDR3 region: CASSPMTGGVRGYTF. The CDR3 bases are TGTGCCAGCAGCCCAATGACAGGGGGCGTTAGGGGCTACACCTTC.

V gene TRBV5-8 combines with J gene TRBJ2-7; a possible D gene is TRBD2 (6 bases). Trimming pared 3 bases from V and 6 bases from J, leaving 22 bases between. The CDR3 spans 16 residues. Germline values: CDR1 SGHTS, CDR2 YDEGEE. Written as DNA, the CDR3 is TGTGCCAGCAGCTCGAGTGGAGGGTGGGCACTTGGCGAGCAGTACTTC. As protein: CASSSSGGWALGEQYF.

The chain uses TRBV19 and TRBJ1-5; no clear D. The length of the CDR3 is 15 residues. Germline assignment: CDR1 LNHDA and CDR2 SQIVND (reference sequence). Trimming shortened V by 7 bases and J by 6 bases, and 19 bases separated the two germline ends. CDR3 in DNA: TGTGCCAGTACCACCCCCGGAAACCGGATTCAGCCCCAGCATTTT. As protein: CASTTPGNRIQPQHF. Full variable domain (remainder filled in from reference TRBV19 and TRBJ1-5): DGGITQSPKYLFRKEGQNVTLSCEQNLNHDAMYWYRQDPGQGLRLIYYSQIVNDFQKGDIAEGYSVSREKKESFPLTVTSAQKNPTAFYLCASTTPGNRIQPQHFGDGTRLSIL.

The rearrangement joins TRBV6-5 to TRBJ2-1; D is unclear. CDR1 is MNHEY, CDR2 SVGAGI, per germline. This CDR3 has 13 amino acids. Trimming took off 4 bases at V and 2 bases at J, with 6 bases between the two ends. CDR3 DNA: TGTGCCAGCAGTTCGGCGACCTACAATGAGCAGTTCTTC. This sequence encodes CASSSATYNEQFF.

The chain has TRBV29-1 and TRBJ2-7; tentative D call: TRBD2 (6 bases). The germline gives CDR1 SQVTM, CDR2 ANQGSEA. This CDR3 has 14 amino acids. With 0 bases removed from V and 1 base from J, the gap between germline ends came to 10 bases. The CDR3 here is CSVEDGGLSYEQYF. CDR3 sequence (DNA): TGCAGCGTTGAAGATGGAGGGTTATCCTACGAGCAGTACTTC.